This TCR beta chain was captured in a study of cytomegalovirus exposure and HLA in healthy donors. Study results and caveats: A later analysis linked a missense DCLRE1C variant to TCR beta V- and J-gene trimming.

Trimming left V 7 bases short and J 5 bases short, with 11 bases between. This CDR3 comprises 12 residues. Per germline, CDR1 SEHNR and CDR2 FQNEAQ (reference sequence). For this clone: Its antigen remains unidentified.

The PCR had 60 Vbeta and 13 Jbeta primers. Assay: immunoSEQ multiplex PCR; the TCRdb copy retains only in-frame clones and omits some. The data show 85,000 to 90,000 clones, approximately 72% seen once. The sequence was obtained from a man aged 25 to 40 in good health and CMV-seropositive. The rearrangement joins TRBV7-9 to TRBJ1-2, with D hard to call. Sequencing was performed on PBMCs. CDR3 residues: CASITGDYGYTF. CDR3 coding DNA: TGTGCCAGCATCACGGGTGATTATGGCTACACCTTC. Looking up the rest from reference TRBV7-9 and TRBJ1-2 gives the full variable domain: DTGVSQNPRHKITKRGQNVTFRCDPISEHNRLYWYRQTLGQGPEFLTYFQNEAQLEKSRLLSDRFSAERPKGSFSTLEIQRTEQGDSAMYLCASITGDYGYTFGSGTRLTVV.